Presented here are 29 T cell receptor beta chains from one specimen sequenced in a study of shared T cell receptors in the human thymus. The assay was immunoSEQ multiplex PCR, and TCRdb's table has in-frame clones only and misses some. The repertoire holds fewer than 700,000 clones, with approximately 88% as singletons. The same data also contributed to another study, on human thymus T cells.

Input material: thymocytes. These receptors were collected from a boy in the first two years of life with a congenital heart defect.

This rearrangement joins TRBV6-6 to TRBJ2-7; 10 bases line up with TRBD1. Germline V gives CDR1 MNHNY, CDR2 SVGAGI (reference sequence). This CDR3 comprises 14 residues. The V segment lost 6 bases and the J segment 7 bases; nucleotides outside the gene matches: 9. The CDR3 coding sequence is TGTGCCAGCAGCCCGGACAGGGGGACGAGGGAGCAGTACTTC. It specifies CASSPDRGTREQYF.

The chain has TRBV4-3 and TRBJ1-3; a possible D gene is TRBD1 (6 bases). The CDR3 runs to 18 residues. Per germline, CDR1 LGHNA and CDR2 YSLEER. V was shortened by 0 bases and J by 0 bases, with 15 bases between the two germline ends. CDR3 protein: CASSQEGTSIISGNTIYF. For the CDR3, the DNA is TGCGCCAGCAGCCAAGAAGGGACAAGCATAATCTCTGGAAACACCATATATTTT.

This rearrangement joins TRBV4-2 to TRBJ2-3, with 7 bases lining up with TRBD1. Germline V CDR1 and CDR2: LGHNA, YNFKEQ. The CDR3 runs 14 residues. V gave up 7 bases and J gave up 4 bases; unmatched junction bases: 8. The CDR3 is CASTLQGTPDTQYF. The CDR3 DNA is TGTGCCAGCACCTTACAGGGGACCCCAGATACGCAGTATTTT.

The chain links TRBV29-1 to TRBJ1-4; D is unresolved. Looked up from germline, CDR1 is SQVTM and CDR2 is ANQGSEA. This CDR3 spans 15 amino acids. Deletions cut 4 bases from V and 0 bases from J, with 12 bases between. The DNA for the CDR3 is TGCAGCGTTGTTACCCGGTCTGCAACTAATGAAAAACTGTTTTTT. This sequence encodes CSVVTRSATNEKLFF.

The genes are TRBV7-2 and TRBJ1-2; no definite D call. V lost 0 bases, J lost 4 bases, and 9 bases lay in between. Germline lookup yields CDR1 SGHTA and CDR2 FQGNSA. This CDR3 has 14 amino acids. The DNA for the CDR3 is TGTGCCAGCAGCTTAGCTCACACCCCCTATGGCTACACCTTC. It is translated as CASSLAHTPYGYTF.

The CDR3 nucleotides read TGTGCCAGCAGCCAAGGGAATGGACAGGGCCAAAACATTCAGTACTTC. Encoded protein: CASSQGNGQGQNIQYF. The V call is TRBV14, the J call TRBJ2-4, with 8 bases fitting TRBD1. Germline loops: CDR1 SGHDN, CDR2 FVKESK. J gave up 5 bases and V 1 base, and 7 bases lay outside the gene matches. This CDR3 region has 16 residues.

J is TRBJ2-2 and V is TRBV19, with TRBD2 matching over 9 bases. The germline V gene has CDR1 LNHDA and CDR2 SQIVND (reference sequence). V lost 0 bases to trimming and J lost 2 bases; unmatched junction nucleotides: 4. The CDR3 loop spans 17 amino acids. The CDR3 nucleotides are TGTGCCAGTAGTATAGAGAGCGGGAGGATAAACACCGGGGAGCTGTTTTTT. This encodes CASSIESGRINTGELFF. The complete variable domain, with remaining parts taken from reference TRBV19 and TRBJ2-2, reads DGGITQSPKYLFRKEGQNVTLSCEQNLNHDAMYWYRQDPGQGLRLIYYSQIVNDFQKGDIAEGYSVSREKKESFPLTVTSAQKNPTAFYLCASSIESGRINTGELFFGEGSRLTVL.

V is TRBV9 and J is TRBJ1-3; D is uncertain. V lost 1 base, J lost 3 bases, and 5 bases lay in between. Germline V gives CDR1 SGDLS, CDR2 YYNGEE. CDR3 length equals 13 residues. The CDR3 here is CASSVTFGNTIYF. CDR3 in DNA: TGTGCCAGCAGCGTAACTTTTGGAAACACCATATATTTT.

This chain joins TRBV29-1 and TRBJ2-3, with D possibly matching TRBD2 (8 bases). This CDR3 comprises 17 residues. Germline CDR1 SQVTM, CDR2 ANQGSEA. V was clipped by 0 bases and J by 1 base, with 17 bases between them. The CDR3 protein is CSVEDFGRGQRTDTQYF. The DNA of the CDR3 is TGCAGCGTTGAAGACTTCGGGAGGGGGCAACGCACAGATACGCAGTATTTT.

This clone was seen once. The J gene is TRBJ2-2, the V gene TRBV10-3, with TRBD2 matching 9 bases. Trimming removed 5 bases from V and 3 bases from J; junction bases left unmatched: 10. Germline assignment: CDR1 ENHRY and CDR2 SYGVKD. This CDR3 has 17 residues. The CDR3: CAISSSGTSSYTGELFF. The CDR3 DNA is TGTGCCATCAGTAGCTCCGGGACTAGCTCATACACCGGGGAGCTGTTTTTT.

The rearrangement uses TRBV2 and TRBJ2-6, with 13 bases fitting TRBD2. The germline V gene encodes CDR1 SNHLY and CDR2 FYNNEI. This CDR3 is built from 17 residues. J gave up 7 bases and V 4 bases, and 7 bases lay outside the gene matches. The CDR3 sequence: CASSGPRTSGGANVLTF. The CDR3, as DNA: TGTGCCAGCAGTGGCCCCCGGACTAGCGGGGGAGCCAACGTCCTGACTTTC.

This sequence joins TRBV29-1 and TRBJ2-2; 11 bases agree with TRBD1. Germline V lookup: CDR1 SQVTM, CDR2 ANQGSEA. This CDR3 comprises 15 residues. Trimming cost V 6 bases and J 5 bases; bases outside gene matches: 8. The CDR3 loop reads CSVRTGGGITGELFF. In DNA form, the CDR3 reads TGCAGCGTCCGGACAGGGGGCGGAATAACCGGGGAGCTGTTTTTT.

The chain joins TRBV10-2 to TRBJ2-1, with TRBD2 as a possible D gene (5 bases). V was clipped by 4 bases and J by 7 bases, with 17 bases between them. Germline V gene lookup returns CDR1 WSHSY and CDR2 SAAADI. This CDR3 comprises 15 residues. The CDR3 DNA is TGCGCCAGCAGTGGTAGCGTTACCGAGCTTAATGAGCAGTTCTTC. It encodes CASSGSVTELNEQFF.

In its sample, this clone was seen a few times. In DNA, the CDR3 is TGTGCCAGCAGTGGCAGTACGAATCTAGAAACTAGCACAGATACGCAGTATTTT. This translates into CASSGSTNLETSTDTQYF. The genes are TRBV25-1 and TRBJ2-3, with no clear D. CDR1 and CDR2 from the germline V gene are MGHDK and SYGVNS. The CDR3 is 18 amino acids. The ends were cut back, 4 bases at V and 0 bases at J, with 20 bases in the middle.

This clone occurred a few times. The V gene is TRBV20-1, the J gene TRBJ1-1, with D unresolved. V lost 7 bases and J 1 base, leaving 7 bases between the germline ends. Germline CDR1 DFQATT, CDR2 SNEGSKA (reference sequence). This CDR3 comprises 11 residues. CDR3 bases: TGCAGTGGCCTTAGGAACACTGAAGCTTTCTTT. Translation gives CSGLRNTEAFF.

The chain is built from TRBV5-1 and TRBJ2-7; 11 bases are a match to TRBD2. From germline, CDR1 is SGHRS and CDR2 YFSETQ. V shed 1 base and J 3 bases; nucleotides not matched to a gene: 3. The CDR3 has 15 amino acids. The CDR3 sequence is CASSLTSGSLYEQYF. The CDR3 DNA reads as TGCGCCAGCAGCTTGACTAGCGGGAGTCTCTACGAGCAGTACTTC.

This chain links TRBV28 with TRBJ2-2, with a weak D call TRBD1 (6 bases). With 10 bases removed from V and 6 bases from J, the gap between germline ends came to 12 bases. The germline V gene encodes CDR1 MDHEN and CDR2 SYDVKM. The CDR3 loop spans 12 amino acids. CDR3 protein: CATRGGSGELFF. Written as DNA, the CDR3 is TGTGCCACCCGAGGGGGATCCGGGGAGCTGTTTTTT. The whole variable domain, filled in from reference TRBV28 and TRBJ2-2, reads DVKVTQSSRYLVKRTGEKVFLECVQDMDHENMFWYRQDPGLGLRLIYFSYDVKMKEKGDIPEGYSVSREKKERFSLILESASTNQTSMYLCATRGGSGELFFGEGSRLTVL.

This rearrangement joins TRBV15 to TRBJ2-7; TRBD1 matches 12 bases. Germline CDR1 LNHNV, CDR2 YYDKDF (reference sequence). The CDR3 is made up of 16 amino acids. The J segment lost 7 bases and the V segment lost 2 bases, leaving 9 bases of the junction unmatched. CDR3 in amino acids: CATSRFLGQGAGEQYF. The CDR3 DNA sequence: TGTGCCACCAGCAGATTCCTGGGACAGGGGGCGGGGGAGCAGTACTTC.

J is TRBJ2-1 and V is TRBV27; 7 positions agree with TRBD2. The CDR3 spans 15 residues. V shed 5 bases and J 7 bases; nucleotides not matched to a gene: 11. From germline, CDR1 is MNHEY and CDR2 SMNVEV (reference sequence). The chain's CDR3 is CASSPTSAPGNEQFF. The CDR3 coding sequence is TGTGCCAGCAGTCCTACTAGCGCCCCCGGGAATGAGCAGTTCTTC.

The chain has TRBV27 and TRBJ2-7; no definite D call. CDR1 and CDR2 (germline): MNHEY, SMNVEV (reference sequence). The CDR3 totals 15 residues. Trimming took 5 bases from V and 3 from J, leaving 17 bases between them. CDR3 sequence (DNA): TGTGCCAGCAGTCCCCCCCATGGCGGCGGCTACGAGCAGTACTTC. Translated, it gives CASSPPHGGGYEQYF.

Here the CDR3 reads CASSSGQGRVFGKKETQYF. In DNA, the CDR3 is TGTGCCAGCAGCTCCGGACAGGGTCGGGTCTTTGGGAAAAAAGAGACCCAGTACTTC. The chain has TRBV27 and TRBJ2-5, with 8 bases that match TRBD1. CDR1 MNHEY and CDR2 SMNVEV come from the germline V gene (reference sequence). This CDR3 has 19 residues. V was clipped by 6 bases and J by 3 bases; unmatched bases: 21.

This chain uses TRBV27 with TRBJ1-4; 9 nucleotides line up with TRBD1. This CDR3 comprises 16 residues. Germline trimming cut 6 bases from V and 2 bases from J; bases unmatched to any gene: 7. CDR1 MNHEY and CDR2 SMNVEV come from the germline V gene (reference sequence). The CDR3, as DNA: TGTGCCAGCAGACCTACAGGGGGCGAGACTAATGAAAAACTGTTTTTT. It encodes CASRPTGGETNEKLFF.

The chain joins TRBV5-6 to TRBJ2-7, with 10 bases aligning to TRBD1. Germline V gene data show CDR1 as SGHDT and CDR2 as YYEEEE. The CDR3 is 15 amino acids. Trimming removed 2 bases from V and 3 bases from J; junction bases left unmatched: 5. CDR3 loop: CASSFADRGDYEQYF. In DNA, the CDR3 is TGTGCCAGCAGCTTCGCGGACAGGGGGGACTACGAGCAGTACTTC.

V and J are TRBV4-1 and TRBJ1-6; 8 nucleotides line up with TRBD1. Germline CDR1 reads MGHRA; CDR2 reads YSYEKL. V lost 1 base, J lost 0 bases, and 2 bases stayed unmatched. The CDR3 has 17 residues. In DNA, the CDR3 is TGCGCCAGCAGCCAAGTACAGGGGGACTCCTATAATTCACCCCTCCACTTT. Its protein product is CASSQVQGDSYNSPLHF.

The chain recombines TRBV5-8 with TRBJ1-5; 11 bases agree with TRBD1. The length of the CDR3 is 15 residues. Germline CDR1 and CDR2: SGHTS and YDEGEE. V dropped 2 bases and J dropped 6; count of bases not matched to a gene: 4. The CDR3 loop is CASSFAGQGGQPQHF. The CDR3 nucleotides read TGTGCCAGCAGCTTCGCGGGACAGGGGGGTCAGCCCCAGCATTTT. Full variable domain (remainder filled in from reference TRBV5-8 and TRBJ1-5): EAGVTQSPTHLIKTRGQQATLRCSPISGHTSVYWYQQALGLGLQFLLWYDEGEERNRGNFPPRFSGRQFPNYSSELNVNALELEDSALYLCASSFAGQGGQPQHFGDGTRLSIL.

About this clone: Other DNA sequences from this sample encode an identical CDR3 as well. The rearrangement uses TRBV29-1 and TRBJ2-3, with 9 bases that match TRBD1. V gave up 3 bases and J gave up 6 bases; unmatched junction bases: 10. The CDR3 is made up of 15 amino acids. CDR1 is SQVTM and CDR2 is ANQGSEA in the germline V gene. The CDR3 sequence is CSVEPWGTGPDTQYF. The CDR3 DNA reads TGCAGCGTTGAGCCCTGGGGGACAGGGCCCGATACGCAGTATTTT.

The chain uses TRBV11-2 and TRBJ1-5, with a possible D match to TRBD1 (5 bases). Per the germline V gene, CDR1 is SGHAT and CDR2 is FQNNGV. The germline V and J ends were trimmed by 5 bases and 0 bases, with 17 bases remaining between them. There are 17 residues in the CDR3. In DNA, the CDR3 is TGTGCCAGCAGCGGCCAGTGGGGCACGTATAGCAATCAGCCCCAGCATTTT. It codes for CASSGQWGTYSNQPQHF. The entire variable domain, with the rest obtained from reference TRBV11-2 and TRBJ1-5, is as follows: EAGVAQSPRYKIIEKRQSVAFWCNPISGHATLYWYQQILGQGPKLLIQFQNNGVVDDSQLPKDRFSAERLKGVDSTLKIQPAKLEDSAVYLCASSGQWGTYSNQPQHFGDGTRLSIL.

The V call is TRBV10-2, the J call TRBJ2-1, with 9 bases identical to TRBD1. The CDR3 covers 15 residues. Per germline, CDR1 WSHSY and CDR2 SAAADI. With V trimmed by 7 bases and J by 8 bases, 12 bases remained unmatched. This chain's CDR3 is CASKTTGGAGHEQFF. DNA for the CDR3: TGCGCCAGCAAAACTACAGGGGGCGCTGGACATGAGCAGTTCTTC.

This clone has a single count. V is TRBV4-2 and J is TRBJ2-7; TRBD2 aligns across 9 bases. V lost 2 bases to trimming and J lost 3 bases; unmatched junction nucleotides: 2. The CDR3 runs to 14 residues. Germline assignment: CDR1 LGHNA and CDR2 YNFKEQ. DNA for the CDR3: TGTGCCAGCAGCCAATGGACTAGCGACTACGAGCAGTACTTC. Amino acid sequence: CASSQWTSDYEQYF.